These 16 T cell receptor beta chains came from one sample sequenced in a study of blood T cell repertoires in COVID-19. The method was immunoSEQ multiplex PCR; TCRdb's version includes in-frame clones alone and lacks a portion of them. The top ten hold over 20% of the sample, which has fewer than 200,000 clones, approximately 82% seen once. The sample consisted of peripheral blood. Source of these receptors: a woman aged 80 or over with acute or convalescent COVID-19.

This chain links TRBV7-9 with TRBJ2-7, with 7 bases identical to TRBD2. The CDR3 sequence is 11 residues long. The trim removed 5 bases at V and 10 bases at J, leaving 5 bases unmatched. Germline V gene lookup returns CDR1 SEHNR and CDR2 FQNEAQ (reference sequence). CDR3: CASSPAGDQYF. CDR3 DNA: TGTGCCAGCAGCCCTGCGGGAGACCAGTACTTC.

This chain connects TRBV19 to TRBJ1-2; 8 nucleotides align to TRBD1. The length of the CDR3 is 14 residues. Germline V CDR1 and CDR2: LNHDA, SQIVND (reference sequence). The V and J ends lost 4 bases and 3 bases, in that order; junction bases with no gene match: 4. CDR3 in amino acids: CASSTPGGYYGYTF. The CDR3 DNA reads TGTGCCAGTAGTACCCCAGGGGGCTACTATGGCTACACCTTC.

This rearrangement joins TRBV5-1 to TRBJ1-1, with no clear D. V shed 0 bases and J shed 4 bases, with 13 bases lying between them. This CDR3 spans 15 amino acids. Germline-derived CDR1 and CDR2 are SGHRS and YFSETQ. CDR3 in DNA: TGCGCCAGCAGCTTGGAGGCCCCGGCGGCCACTGAAGCTTTCTTT. Residues: CASSLEAPAATEAFF.

The V call is TRBV9, the J call TRBJ2-7; TRBD2 might be the D (6 bases). V lost 3 bases and J lost 4, with 14 bases in between. This CDR3 contains 14 residues. Germline-derived CDR1 and CDR2 are SGDLS and YYNGEE. This CDR3 reads CASSAGGVTYEQYF. DNA for the CDR3: TGTGCCAGCAGCGCCGGGGGAGTAACTTACGAGCAGTACTTC.

The chain combines TRBV4-3 with TRBJ1-1, with D unclear. This CDR3 is 16 amino acids long. V lost 0 bases and J lost 4, with 15 bases in between. Germline V gene data show CDR1 as LGHNA and CDR2 as YSLEER. As DNA, the CDR3 is TGCGCCAGCAGCCAAGATGACTCCTCGGAGGGCACTGAAGCTTTCTTT. This translates into CASSQDDSSEGTEAFF.

This chain connects TRBV10-3 to TRBJ1-3; 9 bases line up with TRBD1. The CDR3 sequence is 13 residues long. The V gene's germline CDR1 is ENHRY and CDR2 SYGVKD. Losses at the gene ends were 9 bases for V and 10 bases for J; bases not matched to a gene: 10. Here the CDR3 reads CAISGGTGRTIYF. Here the CDR3 DNA reads TGTGCCATTTCCGGCGGGACAGGGAGAACCATATATTTT.

This clone was seen once. The CDR3: CASSVIGISTDTQYF. In DNA, the CDR3 is TGTGCCAGCAGCGTAATCGGGATTAGCACAGATACGCAGTATTTT. This rearrangement joins TRBV9 to TRBJ2-3; D might be TRBD2 (5 bases). Trimming stripped 1 base from V and 0 bases from J, with 9 bases between. CDR3 length: 15 amino acids. Germline V lookup: CDR1 SGDLS, CDR2 YYNGEE.

This chain joins TRBV9 and TRBJ2-5, with D tentatively TRBD2 (6 bases). The CDR3 consists of 11 residues. Deletions cut 7 bases from V and 3 bases from J, with 7 bases between. CDR1 and CDR2 from the germline V gene are SGDLS and YYNGEE. The CDR3 region is CASGRKETQYF. The CDR3 nucleotides are TGTGCCAGCGGGAGGAAAGAGACCCAGTACTTC.

This clone was observed a few times. This chain uses TRBV4-3 with TRBJ2-7, with 8 bases aligning to TRBD1. The V gene's germline CDR1 is LGHNA and CDR2 YSLEER. V trimming: 4 bases; J trimming: 5 bases; junction bases outside the gene matches: 10. This CDR3 region has 15 residues. CDR3 DNA sequence: TGCGCCAGCAGCCCGGGGACAGGTGGGACCCACGAGCAGTACTTC. Residues: CASSPGTGGTHEQYF.

CDR3: CASSEGTGGIYGYTF. The CDR3, as DNA: TGTGCCAGCAGTGAAGGGACAGGGGGGATCTATGGCTACACCTTC. This chain joins TRBV2 and TRBJ1-2; 10 bases are shared with TRBD1. Germline lookup yields CDR1 SNHLY and CDR2 FYNNEI. The CDR3 is made up of 15 amino acids. Trimming cost V 1 base and J 4 bases; bases outside gene matches: 3.

The chain couples TRBV4-3 to TRBJ1-1; TRBD1 might be the D (5 bases). This CDR3 spans 16 amino acids. The germline gives CDR1 LGHNA, CDR2 YSLEER. With 1 base removed from V and 4 bases from J, the gap between germline ends came to 16 bases. CDR3 bases: TGCGCCAGCAGCCAAGTCGCGGGACGGGGCGGCACTGAAGCTTTCTTT. This gives the protein CASSQVAGRGGTEAFF.

The J gene is TRBJ2-2, the V gene TRBV25-1; TRBD1 is a possible D gene (6 bases). The CDR3 is made up of 17 amino acids. Trimming stripped 2 bases from V and 2 bases from J, with 15 bases between. From germline, CDR1 is MGHDK and CDR2 SYGVNS. For the CDR3, the DNA is TGTGCCAGCAGTGAACTATTCAGGACAGACAACACCGGGGAGCTGTTTTTT. It yields the protein CASSELFRTDNTGELFF.

The chain recombines TRBV5-1 with TRBJ2-2; the match to TRBD1 covers 11 bases. Losses at the gene ends were 4 bases for V and 5 bases for J; bases not matched to a gene: 4. This CDR3 is built from 15 residues. Looked up from germline, CDR1 is SGHRS and CDR2 is YFSETQ. The CDR3 protein is CASSDGQGATGELFF. The CDR3 DNA is TGCGCCAGCAGCGACGGACAGGGGGCAACCGGGGAGCTGTTTTTT.

J is TRBJ2-7 and V is TRBV5-4; a possible D gene is TRBD2 (6 bases). V was shortened by 4 bases and J by 6 bases, with 23 bases between the two germline ends. The V gene's germline CDR1 is SGHNT and CDR2 YYREEE (reference sequence). This CDR3 has 16 amino acids. The CDR3 region has the DNA TGTGCCAGCAGCGGTGACCGGGACTCTCCCGAGGGCGAGCAGTACTTC. This gives the protein CASSGDRDSPEGEQYF.

Here the CDR3 reads CATSDLPTRGATPEAFF. The CDR3 coding sequence is TGTGCCACCAGTGATTTGCCCACCCGGGGGGCGACCCCTGAAGCTTTCTTT. The chain carries TRBV24-1 and TRBJ1-1; TRBD1 is a possible D gene (6 bases). This CDR3 is built from 17 residues. The ends were cut back, 0 bases at V and 6 bases at J, with 19 bases in the middle. Germline V lookup: CDR1 KGHDR, CDR2 SFDVKD.

The genes are TRBV6-5 and TRBJ2-7; 12 bases align to TRBD2. CDR1 MNHEY and CDR2 SVGAGI come from the germline V gene. This CDR3 is 15 amino acids long. The ends lost 6 bases at V and 1 base at J; junction bases unmatched: 4. The CDR3 DNA follows: TGTGCCAGCAGACAGGGACTAGCGGGTTCCTACGAGCAGTACTTC. Its protein is CASRQGLAGSYEQYF.